This T cell receptor (beta chain) was captured in a study of T cells in Graves' hyperthyroidism and ophthalmopathy. Study findings and constraints: Among clonotypes expanded in thyroid above 0.001, most were also found in blood.

Authors of the study amplified TCR beta CDR3 regions from RNA transcripts. Researchers ran a first-round RT-PCR on the TCR CDR3 using the HTBI primer set. TCRdb re-analysed the multiplex PCR reads in MiXCR, keeping a single row per CDR3 protein. In the table there are hundreds of thousands of distinct CDR3 sequences, about 15% of which are singletons. This clonotype was found a few times. No antigen is known for it. An absence of ophthalmopathy progression within 18 months meant stable Graves' hyperthyroidism. Uncontrolled infection, other autoimmune disease, pregnancy or lactation disqualified patients from enrolment. Clinical symptoms, serum thyroxine, TRAb, thyroid ultrasound and orbital computed tomography informed diagnoses. Input material: blood. The clonotype was recovered from a woman between 18 and 29 years old with Graves' hyperthyroidism.

The CDR3 sequence is CASSVDTGSDTGELFF. CDR3 sequence (DNA): TGTGCCAGCAGCGTAGATACGGGATCGGACACCGGGGAGCTGTTTTTT. The rearrangement uses TRBV9 and TRBJ2-2, with D perhaps TRBD2 (5 bases). Trimming took off 0 bases at V and 3 bases at J, with 12 bases between the two ends. Germline CDR1 reads SGDLS; CDR2 reads YYNGEE. The CDR3 has 16 residues.